The sequence of this T cell receptor (beta chain) was determined in a study of OX40 agonist ivuxolimab in advanced cancers. In the study overall: The costimulatory receptor OX40 (CD134) was targeted by ivuxolimab, a fully human IgG2 agonistic monoclonal antibody. Partial responses were achieved by three dose-escalation patients, of whom one had hepatocellular carcinoma and two had cutaneous melanoma. Patients were allowed to have had prior anti-PD-1, anti-PD-L1 or anti-CTLA-4 therapy, and less than 45% of the dose-escalation patients had previously received checkpoint inhibitors. The point of sequencing TCRbeta in the periphery was to test whether ivuxolimab changed TCR sequence diversity and drove clonal T-cell expansion. Intravenous ivuxolimab was administered to patients every 2 weeks at six dose levels: 0.01, 0.1, 0.3, 1.5, 3 and 10 mg/kg. Among the roughly 52 dose-escalation patients, about 19 had hepatocellular carcinoma, roughly 15 melanoma, 9 renal cell carcinoma and 9 head and neck cancer. The paper covers the monotherapy dose-escalation part of the phase I ivuxolimab trial, which included N of about 50 patients. The dose-escalation cohort was 82.7% male with a mean age of approximately 60 years, ranging from roughly 23 to 90.

Results the study describes overall, beyond this receptor: After ivuxolimab, expanded clones were on average more numerous among CD8+ T cells than among CD4+ T cells. At doses of 0.1 to 3.0 mg/kg, clonal expansion of both CD4+ and CD8+ T cells in blood was seen between baseline and week 6. Low levels of normalized T-cell clonal expansion were also seen in some nonresponding patients. Which antigens the clonally expanded peripheral T cells were specific for was not determined. In partial responders in the 0.1-3.0 mg/kg groups, normalized peripheral clonal expansion was found to be among the lowest, especially among CD8+ T cells.

Note on this clone: Its antigen is still unknown. Within one base of it there is no much larger clone, and no base qualities were kept.

For CDR1 and CDR2, the germline V gene lists MNHEY and SVGAGI. The CDR3 holds 15 amino acids from the cysteine to the phenylalanine. Only the CDR3 region is kept as DNA, spanning 45 bases read in frame from base 1. The junction shows trimming of 6 bases on V and 5 bases on J, plus 20 bases between the germline ends. Patients with a history of autoimmune disease or receiving systemic immunosuppression were excluded from the trial. Peripheral blood for TCR sequencing was drawn from every dose cohort at baseline, at cycle 4 day 1 and at cycle 7 day 1. The samples were taken from a phase I, first-in-human, multicenter, open-label dose-escalation trial of ivuxolimab. Adults with locally advanced or metastatic head and neck squamous cell, hepatocellular, melanoma or renal cell carcinoma were enrolled in the trial. Before TCR sequencing, CD4+ T cells and CD8+ T cells from peripheral blood were sorted into separate populations.

Genomic DNA was extracted from sorted cells for sequencing of the TCRbeta CDR3 region. The immunoSEQ Assay was used to sequence the TCRbeta CDR3 regions. Entries here come from immuneACCESS through TCRdb and include only in-frame sequences with V and J called. Some clones fail to appear in such tables; in the studies checked, an unresolved V gene covers under half of the shortfall, and the cause of the remainder is unknown. The sample table records under 15,000 clones; over 60% of these occur just once. In total, the top ten clones hold about two fifths of the sample. This clonotype originated in an adult with an advanced solid tumor such as melanoma, head and neck, liver or kidney cancer. The chain employs TRBV6-5 and TRBJ2-7; TRBD2 might be the D gene, on 7 matching bases. The sample in question was CD4+ or CD8+ T cells sorted from blood, obtained in a trial of the OX40 agonist ivuxolimab. CDR3 reads: CASSTGTAGANEQYF. The DNA sequence follows: TGTGCCAGCAGCACAGGGACGGCGGGAGCGAACGAGCAGTACTTC.